These 3 T cell receptor beta chains came from one sample sequenced in a study of cytomegalovirus exposure and HLA in healthy donors. The PCR was carried out with 60 Vbeta primers and 13 Jbeta primers. Measured with immunoSEQ multiplex PCR; TCRdb has only the in-frame clones, and not every one. The repertoire holds approximately 100,000 clones, with 80% as singletons. Sequencing used PBMCs. The source of these receptors is a man between 18 and 35 years old in good health and CMV-seronegative.

This chain joins TRBV9 and TRBJ2-2, with D possibly being TRBD1 (5 bases). The germline CDR1 and CDR2 sequences are SGDLS and YYNGEE. V gave up 5 bases and J gave up 0 bases, with 11 bases separating them. This CDR3 is 15 amino acids long. The CDR3: CASSERGPNTGELFF. The CDR3 DNA is TGTGCCAGCAGTGAAAGGGGCCCGAACACCGGGGAGCTGTTTTTT.

The chain links TRBV9 to TRBJ2-1; 9 nucleotides match TRBD2. Germline CDR1 is SGDLS and CDR2 is YYNGEE. The length of the CDR3 is 15 residues. V dropped 3 bases and J dropped 3; count of bases not matched to a gene: 4. CDR3 DNA: TGTGCCAGCAGCGGCGGGGGGGCCCTCTACAATGAGCAGTTCTTC. This sequence encodes CASSGGGALYNEQFF.

This chain links TRBV19 with TRBJ1-2, with a possible D match to TRBD1 (6 bases). Germline CDR1 reads LNHDA; CDR2 reads SQIVND (reference sequence). The ends were cut back, 3 bases at V and 4 bases at J, with 9 bases in the middle. The CDR3 has 13 residues. The CDR3 DNA follows: TGTGCCAGTAGTATGGGAGGGGGCTATGGCTACACCTTC. Translated: CASSMGGGYGYTF.